The 8 T cell receptor beta chains presented below share a single source sample, sequenced in a study of a mutant IDH1 vaccine in newly diagnosed glioma. As for time point: week 35, safety follow-up. Doses comprised 300 ug of mutant IDH1 20-mer peptide each, plus topical imiquimod. These TCRs' antigens remain unknown. Sequencing used immunoSEQ multiplex PCR; TCRdb keeps in-frame clones, though not all of them. The table has about 42,000 clones, approximately 80% seen once. Sequencing used PBMCs, obtained from a glioma patient whose treatment included an IDH1 peptide vaccine. The receptors originated from a woman aged 50 to 60 with glioma.

The sample holds a few counts of this clone. The rearrangement uses TRBV30 and TRBJ1-5; D not certain. With 2 bases removed from V and 11 bases from J, the gap between germline ends came to 19 bases. The CDR3 sequence is 14 residues long. Germline lookup yields CDR1 GTSNPN and CDR2 SVGIG (reference sequence). In DNA, the CDR3 is TGTGCCTGGAGTTTGTCATTTGGCGTGTCGACCCAGCATTTT. Translation: CAWSLSFGVSTQHF.

This clone was picked up one time. V and J are TRBV6-1 and TRBJ1-4; D not certain. The CDR3 loop spans 15 amino acids. CDR1 MNHNS and CDR2 SASEGT come from the germline V gene. Trimming stripped 5 bases from V and 8 bases from J, with 18 bases between. The DNA of the CDR3 is TGTGCCAGCAGTTCAAACCCGTTGATGGGGGAAAAACTGTTTTTT. It codes for CASSSNPLMGEKLFF.

J is TRBJ1-5 and V is TRBV6-6; maybe TRBD1 (5 bases). The CDR3 length is 14 residues. The V and J ends lost 4 bases and 1 base respectively, with 8 bases between them. Per the germline V gene, CDR1 is MNHNY and CDR2 is SVGAGI (reference sequence). CDR3 sequence: CASSSTASNQPQHF. The CDR3 nucleotides are TGTGCCAGCAGTTCGACAGCGAGCAATCAGCCCCAGCATTTT.

The chain carries TRBV4-3 and TRBJ1-1, with D possibly TRBD1 on 5 matching bases. Germline lookup yields CDR1 LGHNA and CDR2 YSLEER. V lost 3 bases to trimming and J lost 3 bases, with 23 bases between them. The CDR3 consists of 18 residues. The CDR3 sequence: CASSHEILGGGSDTEAFF. The CDR3 DNA reads TGCGCCAGCAGCCACGAAATATTGGGGGGAGGATCGGACACTGAAGCTTTCTTT.

The V gene is TRBV11-3, the J gene TRBJ2-7; 7 bases map to TRBD2. The trim removed 0 bases at V and 5 bases at J, leaving 7 bases unmatched. CDR1 and CDR2 (germline): SGHNT, YENEEA. The CDR3 extends over 15 amino acids. CDR3 nucleotide sequence: TGTGCCAGCAGCTTAGATTTGGAGGGGAGGGACGAGCAGTACTTC. Protein sequence: CASSLDLEGRDEQYF.

The chain is built from TRBV28 and TRBJ1-1; 9 bases line up with TRBD1. Germline V CDR1 and CDR2: MDHEN, SYDVKM. The V segment lost 11 bases and the J segment 0 bases; nucleotides outside the gene matches: 10. This CDR3 region has 15 residues. CDR3 region: CALQGAKGMNTEAFF. DNA for the CDR3: TGTGCCTTACAGGGGGCGAAGGGAATGAACACTGAAGCTTTCTTT. Drawing the rest from reference TRBV28 and TRBJ1-1, the complete variable domain is DVKVTQSSRYLVKRTGEKVFLECVQDMDHENMFWYRQDPGLGLRLIYFSYDVKMKEKGDIPEGYSVSREKKERFSLILESASTNQTSMYLCALQGAKGMNTEAFFGQGTRLTVV.

V gene TRBV27 combines with J gene TRBJ1-5; D gene uncertain. The V gene lost 3 bases and the J gene lost 4 bases, with 19 bases spanning the gap. This CDR3 contains 17 residues. CDR1 and CDR2 (germline): MNHEY, SMNVEV (reference sequence). CDR3 in amino acids: CASSFLSLAGGNQPQHF. In nucleotides, the CDR3 is TGTGCCAGCAGTTTTCTCTCCCTCGCGGGCGGGAATCAGCCCCAGCATTTT.

The V call is TRBV23-1, the J call TRBJ1-6; 9 positions match TRBD1. TRBV23-1 is treated as an ORF (open reading frame) with a function not yet certain. The CDR3 extends over 23 amino acids. The junction had 22 bases not matched to a gene; V was cut back by 4 bases and J by 0 bases. CDR3 sequence (DNA): TGCGCCAGCAGTCCGGGACAGGGACGAACCACTCCCTTTTGGAGCTCCTATAATTCACCCCTCCACTTT. Amino acids: CASSPGQGRTTPFWSSYNSPLHF.